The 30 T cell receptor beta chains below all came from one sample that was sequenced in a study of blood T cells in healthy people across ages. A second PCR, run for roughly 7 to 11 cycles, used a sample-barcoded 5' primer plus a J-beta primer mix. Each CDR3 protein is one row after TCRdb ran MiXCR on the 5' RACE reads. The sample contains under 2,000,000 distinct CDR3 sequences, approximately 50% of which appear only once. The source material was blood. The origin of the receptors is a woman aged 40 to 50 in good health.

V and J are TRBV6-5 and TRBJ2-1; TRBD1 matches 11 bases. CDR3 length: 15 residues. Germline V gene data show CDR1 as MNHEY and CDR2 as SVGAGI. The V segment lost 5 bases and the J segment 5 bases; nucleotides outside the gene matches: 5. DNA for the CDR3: TGTGCCAGCAGTCGGGACAGGGGGTCGAACAATGAGCAGTTCTTC. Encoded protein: CASSRDRGSNNEQFF.

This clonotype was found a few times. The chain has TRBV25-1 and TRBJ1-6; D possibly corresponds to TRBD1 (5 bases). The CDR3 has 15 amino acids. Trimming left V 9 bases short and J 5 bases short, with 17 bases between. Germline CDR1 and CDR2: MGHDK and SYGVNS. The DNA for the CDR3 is TGTGCCAGGCCGGGATTTTGGGGCCATAATTCACCCCTCCACTTT. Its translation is CARPGFWGHNSPLHF.

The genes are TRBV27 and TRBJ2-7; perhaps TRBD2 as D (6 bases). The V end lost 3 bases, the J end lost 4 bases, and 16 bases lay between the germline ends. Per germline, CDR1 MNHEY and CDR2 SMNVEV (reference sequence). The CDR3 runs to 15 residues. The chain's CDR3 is CASSFWVAGTYEQYF. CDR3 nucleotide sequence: TGTGCCAGCAGTTTTTGGGTAGCAGGGACTTACGAGCAGTACTTC.

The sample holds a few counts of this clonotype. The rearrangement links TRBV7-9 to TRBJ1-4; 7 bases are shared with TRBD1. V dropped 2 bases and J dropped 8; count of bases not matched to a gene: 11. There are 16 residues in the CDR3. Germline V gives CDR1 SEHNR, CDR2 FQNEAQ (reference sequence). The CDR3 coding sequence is TGTGCCAGCAGCTTACTGGGGACAGATGAGAAGGAAAAACTGTTTTTT. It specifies CASSLLGTDEKEKLFF.

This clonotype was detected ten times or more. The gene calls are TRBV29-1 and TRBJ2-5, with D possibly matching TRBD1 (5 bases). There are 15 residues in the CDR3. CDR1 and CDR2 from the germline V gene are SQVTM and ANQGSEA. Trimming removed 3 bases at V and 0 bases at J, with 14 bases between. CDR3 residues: CSVENYDSYQETQYF. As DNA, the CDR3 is TGCAGCGTTGAGAACTACGACAGCTACCAAGAGACCCAGTACTTC.

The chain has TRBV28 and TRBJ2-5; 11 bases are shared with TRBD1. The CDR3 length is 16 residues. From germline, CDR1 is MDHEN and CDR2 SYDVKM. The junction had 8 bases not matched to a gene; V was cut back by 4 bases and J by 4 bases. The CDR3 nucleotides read TGTGCCAGCAGTTCTGAATTTGGGACAGGGGGAGAGACCCAGTACTTC. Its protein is CASSSEFGTGGETQYF.

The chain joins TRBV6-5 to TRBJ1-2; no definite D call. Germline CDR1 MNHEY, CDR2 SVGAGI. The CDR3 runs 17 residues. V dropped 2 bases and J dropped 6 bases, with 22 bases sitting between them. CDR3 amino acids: CASSYTRRPSSAHGYTF. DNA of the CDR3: TGTGCCAGCAGTTACACGCGGCGACCGTCAAGCGCGCATGGCTACACCTTC.

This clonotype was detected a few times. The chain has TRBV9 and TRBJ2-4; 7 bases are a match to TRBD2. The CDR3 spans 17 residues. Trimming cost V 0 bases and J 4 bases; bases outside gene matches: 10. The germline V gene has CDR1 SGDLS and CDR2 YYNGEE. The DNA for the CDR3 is TGTGCCAGCAGCGTAGCGGCTAGCGGCTACCCGAAAAACATTCAGTACTTC. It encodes CASSVAASGYPKNIQYF. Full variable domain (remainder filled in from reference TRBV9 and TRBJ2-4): DSGVTQTPKHLITATGQRVTLRCSPRSGDLSVYWYQQSLDQGLQFLIQYYNGEERAKGNILERFSAQQFPDLHSELNLSSLELGDSALYFCASSVAASGYPKNIQYFGAGTRLSVL.

The CDR3 DNA reads as TGTGCCAGCAGCTTTACTTTCAGTTTTCGGACAGGGAAAGAGACCCAGTACTTC. Protein sequence: CASSFTFSFRTGKETQYF. This rearrangement joins TRBV7-2 to TRBJ2-5; 8 bases are a match to TRBD1. Trimming removed 3 bases from V and 3 bases from J; junction bases left unmatched: 15. CDR1 and CDR2 (germline): SGHTA, FQGNSA. The CDR3 extends over 18 amino acids.

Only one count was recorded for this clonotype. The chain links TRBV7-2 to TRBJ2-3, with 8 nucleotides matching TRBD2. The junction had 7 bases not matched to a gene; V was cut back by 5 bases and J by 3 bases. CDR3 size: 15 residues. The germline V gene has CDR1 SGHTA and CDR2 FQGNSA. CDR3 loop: CASSIRGGLTDTQYF. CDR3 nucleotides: TGTGCCAGCAGCATCCGGGGGGGCCTAACAGATACGCAGTATTTT.

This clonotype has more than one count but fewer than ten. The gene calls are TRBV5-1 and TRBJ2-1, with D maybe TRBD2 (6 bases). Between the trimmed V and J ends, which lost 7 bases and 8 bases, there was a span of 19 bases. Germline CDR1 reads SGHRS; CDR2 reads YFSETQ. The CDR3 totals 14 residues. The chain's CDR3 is CASVGSEGSHEQFF. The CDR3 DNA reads TGCGCCAGCGTCGGTTCGGAGGGGAGCCATGAGCAGTTCTTC.

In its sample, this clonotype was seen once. CDR3 nucleotides: TGCAGTGCTAGAAACAGGGGGCGTGGATATGGCTACACCTTC. Protein: CSARNRGRGYGYTF. The chain recombines TRBV20-1 with TRBJ1-2; TRBD1 aligns across 9 bases. After removal of 2 bases from V and 5 bases from J, the junction contained 6 bases not matched to a gene. CDR1 is DFQATT and CDR2 is SNEGSKA in the germline V gene (reference sequence). The CDR3 has 14 amino acids.

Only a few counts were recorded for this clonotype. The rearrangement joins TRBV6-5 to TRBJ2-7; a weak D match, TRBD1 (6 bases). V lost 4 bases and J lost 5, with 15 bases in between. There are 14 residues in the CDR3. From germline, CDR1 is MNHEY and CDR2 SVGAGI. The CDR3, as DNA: TGTGCCAGCAGTTCTAACACAGGGAGCAACGAGCAGTACTTC. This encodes CASSSNTGSNEQYF.

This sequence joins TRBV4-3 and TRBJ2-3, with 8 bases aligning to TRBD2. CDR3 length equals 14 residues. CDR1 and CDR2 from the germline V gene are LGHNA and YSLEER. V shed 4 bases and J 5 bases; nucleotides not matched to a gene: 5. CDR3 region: CASSPSGGRDTQYF. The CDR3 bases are TGCGCCAGCAGCCCGAGCGGGGGCAGAGATACGCAGTATTTT.

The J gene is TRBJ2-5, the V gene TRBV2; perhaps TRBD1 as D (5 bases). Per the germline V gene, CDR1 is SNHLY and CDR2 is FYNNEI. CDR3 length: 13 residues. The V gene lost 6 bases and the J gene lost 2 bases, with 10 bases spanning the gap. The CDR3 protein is CASRRTTQETQYF. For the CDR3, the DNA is TGTGCCAGCAGGCGGACAACTCAAGAGACCCAGTACTTC.

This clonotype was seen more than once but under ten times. DNA of the CDR3: TGTGCCAGCAGTGGAGACACGGGCACAGATACGCAGTATTTT. This codes for CASSGDTGTDTQYF. The V and J genes are TRBV2 and TRBJ2-3, with D unresolved. The V end was cut by 4 bases, the J end by 1 base, with 9 bases between. Germline values: CDR1 SNHLY, CDR2 FYNNEI. The CDR3 loop spans 14 amino acids.

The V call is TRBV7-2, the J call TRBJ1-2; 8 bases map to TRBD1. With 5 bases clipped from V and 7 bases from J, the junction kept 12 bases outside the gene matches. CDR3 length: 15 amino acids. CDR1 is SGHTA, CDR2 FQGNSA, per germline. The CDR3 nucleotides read TGTGCCAGCAGCCCCTTAATGCAGGGGGCGCCTGGCTACACCTTC. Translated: CASSPLMQGAPGYTF.

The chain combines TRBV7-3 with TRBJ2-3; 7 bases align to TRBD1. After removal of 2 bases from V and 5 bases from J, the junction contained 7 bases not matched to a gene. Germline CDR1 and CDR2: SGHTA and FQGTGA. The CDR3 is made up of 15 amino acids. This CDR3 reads CASSLVQGNRDTQYF. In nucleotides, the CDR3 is TGTGCCAGCAGCTTAGTACAGGGGAATAGAGATACGCAGTATTTT.

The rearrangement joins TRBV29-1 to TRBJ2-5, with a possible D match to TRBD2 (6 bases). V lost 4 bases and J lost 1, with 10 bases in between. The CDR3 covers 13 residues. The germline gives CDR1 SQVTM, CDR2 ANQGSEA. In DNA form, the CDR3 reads TGCAGCGTTGTGCGCGGGATCCAAGAGACCCAGTACTTC. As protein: CSVVRGIQETQYF.

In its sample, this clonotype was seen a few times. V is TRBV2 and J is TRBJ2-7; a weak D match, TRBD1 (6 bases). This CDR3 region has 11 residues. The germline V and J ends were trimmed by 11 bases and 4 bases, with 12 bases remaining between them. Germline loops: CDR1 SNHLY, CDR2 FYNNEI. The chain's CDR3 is CAGLQGYEQYF. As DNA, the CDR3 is TGTGCCGGATTACAGGGTTACGAGCAGTACTTC.

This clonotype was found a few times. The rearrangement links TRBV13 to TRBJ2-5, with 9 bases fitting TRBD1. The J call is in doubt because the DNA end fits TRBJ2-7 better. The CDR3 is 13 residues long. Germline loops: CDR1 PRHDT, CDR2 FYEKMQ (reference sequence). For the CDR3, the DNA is TGTGCCAGCAGCTACAGGGGGCACTACGAGCAGTACTTC. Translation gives CASSYRGHYEQYF.

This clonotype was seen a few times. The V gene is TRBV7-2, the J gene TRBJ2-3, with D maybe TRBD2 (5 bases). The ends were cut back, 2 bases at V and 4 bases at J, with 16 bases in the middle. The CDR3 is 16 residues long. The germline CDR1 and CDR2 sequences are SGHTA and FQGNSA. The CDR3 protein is CASSLLARAQSDTQYF. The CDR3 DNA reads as TGTGCCAGCAGCTTATTAGCGCGGGCCCAGTCAGATACGCAGTATTTT.

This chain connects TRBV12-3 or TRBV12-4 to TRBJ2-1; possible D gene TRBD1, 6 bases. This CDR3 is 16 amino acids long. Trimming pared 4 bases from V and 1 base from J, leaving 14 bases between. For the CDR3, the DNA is TGTGCCAGCAGTTACAGGGTTTTAGGGTCCTACAATGAGCAGTTCTTC. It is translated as CASSYRVLGSYNEQFF.

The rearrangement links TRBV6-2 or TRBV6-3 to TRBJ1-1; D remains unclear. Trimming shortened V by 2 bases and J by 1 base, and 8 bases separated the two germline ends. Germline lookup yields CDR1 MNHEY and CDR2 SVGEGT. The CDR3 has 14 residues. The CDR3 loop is CASSYPDSNTEAFF. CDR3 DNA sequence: TGTGCCAGCAGTTACCCTGACTCGAACACTGAAGCTTTCTTT.

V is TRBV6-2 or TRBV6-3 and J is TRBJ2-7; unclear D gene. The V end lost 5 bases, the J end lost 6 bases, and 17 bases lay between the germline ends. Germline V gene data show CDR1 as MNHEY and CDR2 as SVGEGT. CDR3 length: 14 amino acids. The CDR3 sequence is CASSPYGLNFEQYF. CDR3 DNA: TGTGCCAGCAGTCCGTACGGTCTTAATTTCGAGCAGTACTTC.

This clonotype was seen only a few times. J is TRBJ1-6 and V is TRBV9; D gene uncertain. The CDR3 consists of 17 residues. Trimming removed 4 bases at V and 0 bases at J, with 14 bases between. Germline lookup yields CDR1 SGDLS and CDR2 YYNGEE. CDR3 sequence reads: CASSSSRQSSYNSPLHF. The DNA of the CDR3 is TGTGCCAGCAGCTCGAGCCGGCAGAGCTCCTATAATTCACCCCTCCACTTT. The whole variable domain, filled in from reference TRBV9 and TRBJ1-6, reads DSGVTQTPKHLITATGQRVTLRCSPRSGDLSVYWYQQSLDQGLQFLIQYYNGEERAKGNILERFSAQQFPDLHSELNLSSLELGDSALYFCASSSSRQSSYNSPLHFGNGTRLTVT.

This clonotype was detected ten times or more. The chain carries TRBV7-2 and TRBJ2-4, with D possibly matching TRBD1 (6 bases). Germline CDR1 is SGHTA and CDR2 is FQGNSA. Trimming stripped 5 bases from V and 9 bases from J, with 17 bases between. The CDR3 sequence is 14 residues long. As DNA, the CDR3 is TGTGCCAGCAGCACCACACAGGGTTTGGGCATTCAGTACTTC. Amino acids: CASSTTQGLGIQYF.

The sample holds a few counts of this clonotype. In DNA, the CDR3 is TGTGCCAGCACGTTTTACTCTGGGGCCAACGTCCTGACTTTC. This encodes CASTFYSGANVLTF. V gene TRBV18 combines with J gene TRBJ2-6; D is undetermined. Germline assignment: CDR1 KGHSH and CDR2 LQKENI. This CDR3 has 14 amino acids. V lost 8 bases and J 0 bases, leaving 8 bases between the germline ends.

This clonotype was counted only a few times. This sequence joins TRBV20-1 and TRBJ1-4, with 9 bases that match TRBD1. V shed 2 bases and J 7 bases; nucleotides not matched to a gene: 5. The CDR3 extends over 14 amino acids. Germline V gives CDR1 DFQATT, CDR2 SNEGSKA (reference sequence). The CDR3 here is CSARPTGGLEKLFF. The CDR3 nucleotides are TGCAGTGCTAGACCAACAGGGGGCCTTGAAAAACTGTTTTTT.

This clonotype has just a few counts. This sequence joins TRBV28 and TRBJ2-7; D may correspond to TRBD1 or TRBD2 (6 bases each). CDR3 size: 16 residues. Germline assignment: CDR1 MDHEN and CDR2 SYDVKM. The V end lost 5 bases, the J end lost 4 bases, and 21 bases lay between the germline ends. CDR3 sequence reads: CASSLGSGRGAYEQYF. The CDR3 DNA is TGTGCCAGCAGTCTAGGATCCGGTAGGGGGGCTTACGAGCAGTACTTC.